The 3 T cell receptor beta chains below come from one sample, sequenced in a study of T cell clonotyping in hematopoietic cell transplantation. Repertoires were generated with immunoSEQ multiplex PCR, while TCRdb's copy carries only in-frame clones and drops some. The sample lists a few thousand clones; approximately 80% were seen once. Material: PBMCs, obtained 100 days after allogeneic stem cell transplant. The receptors shown here come from a male patient between 45 and 60 years old who had an allogeneic stem cell transplant from a related donor, so the T cells may come from the graft donor. Some clones in this sample may be carry-over from other donors' samples.

The rearrangement links TRBV6-6 to TRBJ1-1; TRBD1 aligns across 8 bases. The CDR3 is made up of 15 amino acids. Germline assignment: CDR1 MNHNY and CDR2 SVGAGI (reference sequence). The V segment lost 2 bases and the J segment 0 bases; nucleotides outside the gene matches: 2. The CDR3 here is CASSYDRGMNTEAFF. The CDR3 DNA follows: TGTGCCAGCAGTTACGACAGGGGAATGAACACTGAAGCTTTCTTT.

This clone appeared once. An end of the junction differs from the germline gene, which may be a read error. The chain employs TRBV5-1 and TRBJ1-1; TRBD1 is a possible D gene (6 bases). CDR1 SGHRS and CDR2 YFSETQ come from the germline V gene. CDR3 length: 15 amino acids. The CDR3 protein is CASSIYRAENTKAFF. CDR3 nucleotide sequence: TGCGCCAGCAGCATATACAGGGCGGAGAACACTAAAGCTTTCTTT.

The chain couples TRBV27 to TRBJ2-7; 7 bases align to TRBD1. The germline CDR1 and CDR2 sequences are MNHEY and SMNVEV (reference sequence). V lost 5 bases, J lost 5 bases, and 9 bases stayed unmatched. This CDR3 spans 14 amino acids. CDR3 in amino acids: CASSTKTGNDEQYF. CDR3 DNA sequence: TGTGCCAGCAGTACCAAGACAGGGAACGACGAGCAGTACTTC.